One and the same sample provided the 11 T cell receptor beta chains below, sequenced in a study of T cell responses to AZD1222 COVID-19 vaccine. The assay was immunoSEQ multiplex PCR, and TCRdb's table has in-frame clones only and misses some. The sample consists of approximately 100,000 clones, about nine tenths of them appearing once. Sample: peripheral blood, taken on day 0 of AZD1222 vaccination. The origin of the receptors is an adult in good health.

As concerns this clone: The conserved final phenylalanine or tryptophan is absent from the CDR3, which likely points to a read error. The V gene is TRBV7-2, the J gene TRBJ1-6; D not resolved. Per germline, CDR1 SGHTA and CDR2 FQGNSA. V shed 4 bases and J shed 9 bases, with 19 bases lying between them. CDR3 length: 16 residues. The CDR3 loop is CASSWTGPSDVSPLHL. The CDR3 DNA follows: TGTGCCAGCAGCTGGACTGGGCCCTCTGACGTTTCACCCCTCCACCTT.

This chain joins TRBV24-1 and TRBJ2-5; 10 bases match TRBD1. The ends lost 3 bases at V and 3 bases at J; junction bases unmatched: 6. The CDR3 covers 16 residues. Germline-derived CDR1 and CDR2 are KGHDR and SFDVKD. The CDR3 is CATSDPVGTGEETQYF. The CDR3 DNA follows: TGTGCCACCAGTGATCCAGTCGGGACAGGGGAAGAGACCCAGTACTTC.

The J gene is TRBJ2-1, the V gene TRBV11-2, with D possibly TRBD2 on 6 matching bases. Germline V CDR1 and CDR2: SGHAT, FQNNGV. Trimming shortened V by 2 bases and J by 9 bases, and 17 bases separated the two germline ends. The CDR3 is made up of 15 amino acids. CDR3 loop: CASSLIGGGDGEQFF. Written as DNA, the CDR3 is TGTGCCAGCAGCTTAATCGGTGGAGGGGATGGTGAGCAGTTCTTC.

This chain connects TRBV4-1 to TRBJ2-7; 13 bases match TRBD2. With 3 bases clipped from V and 7 bases from J, the junction kept 6 bases outside the gene matches. The length of the CDR3 is 15 residues. The V gene's germline CDR1 is MGHRA and CDR2 YSYEKL. DNA for the CDR3: TGCGCCAGCAGCCAGAGGACTAGCGGGGGAGGAGAGCAGTACTTC. This gives the protein CASSQRTSGGGEQYF.

DNA for the CDR3: TGTGCCATCAGTGAGCAAGGACCGGGGAGTTTTGGGGGCTACACCTTC. Its translation: CAISEQGPGSFGGYTF. This chain connects TRBV10-3 to TRBJ1-2; no clear D gene. The CDR3 is 16 residues long. V was clipped by 2 bases and J by 8 bases, with 21 bases between them. Germline lookup yields CDR1 ENHRY and CDR2 SYGVKD.

Concerning this clone itself: The conserved phenylalanine or tryptophan is not found at the CDR3 terminus, so this likely reflects a read error. The V gene is TRBV6-5, the J gene TRBJ1-6, with 7 bases aligning to TRBD1. Germline V gene lookup returns CDR1 MNHEY and CDR2 SVGAGI. The CDR3 is 14 amino acids. V dropped 6 bases and J dropped 8; count of bases not matched to a gene: 7. In nucleotides, the CDR3 is TGTGCCAGCAGGGACGACAGGGATGATTCACCCCTCCACCTT. It translates to CASRDDRDDSPLHL.

V is TRBV11-2 and J is TRBJ1-1; TRBD1 aligns across 12 bases. V dropped 5 bases and J dropped 12; count of bases not matched to a gene: 10. The CDR3 spans 14 residues. Germline CDR1 and CDR2: SGHAT and FQNNGV. DNA of the CDR3: TGTGCCAGCAGCACAGGGACAGGGGGCGGGAAAACTTTCTTT. This sequence encodes CASSTGTGGGKTFF.

A note on this clone: Since the CDR3 does not end with the conserved phenylalanine or tryptophan, this likely comes from a read error. The gene calls are TRBV16 and TRBJ1-6; D is unresolved. Germline CDR1 and CDR2: KGHSY and FQNENV. Trimming pared 0 bases from V and 8 bases from J, leaving 5 bases between. The CDR3 length is 13 residues. The CDR3 bases are TGTGCCAGCAGCCAATCGGGGTATTCACCCCTCCACCTT. Residues: CASSQSGYSPLHL.

V and J are TRBV5-4 and TRBJ2-3, with D perhaps assigned TRBD1 or TRBD2 (5 bases each). The V end lost 4 bases, the J end lost 6 bases, and 18 bases lay between the germline ends. Germline V CDR1 and CDR2: SGHNT, YYREEE (reference sequence). The CDR3 length is 15 residues. For the CDR3, the DNA is TGTGCCAGCAGCCATGAGTGGGGGAACCGGGATACGCAGTATTTT. Translation: CASSHEWGNRDTQYF.

In this sample, this clone turned up many times. The chain carries TRBV6-1 and TRBJ2-3; possibly TRBD2 for D (6 bases). Trimming removed 1 base from V and 2 bases from J, with 13 bases in between. The CDR3 extends over 16 amino acids. CDR1 MNHNS and CDR2 SASEGT come from the germline V gene. CDR3 in amino acids: CASSEGRGPYTDTQYF. The CDR3 DNA is TGTGCCAGCAGTGAAGGGAGGGGCCCCTACACAGATACGCAGTATTTT.

The chain joins TRBV10-3 to TRBJ2-7; TRBD1 is a possible D gene (6 bases). The CDR3 is made up of 15 amino acids. Looked up from germline, CDR1 is ENHRY and CDR2 is SYGVKD. V was cut by 3 bases and J by 3 bases, with 15 bases left in between. DNA for the CDR3: TGTGCCATCAGTGAATCCACAGGGTCGGTCTACGAGCAGTACTTC. The encoded protein is CAISESTGSVYEQYF.